A single sample is the source of the 19 T cell receptor beta chains below, sequenced in a study of blood T cell repertoires in COVID-19. Here immunoSEQ multiplex PCR was the method, and the copy in TCRdb shows in-frame clones only, minus some. The sample contains about 34,000 clones, 80% of which appear only once. What was sequenced was peripheral blood. All receptors come from a woman between 70 and 85 years old with acute or convalescent COVID-19.

This clone is a singleton in its sample. The chain couples TRBV19 to TRBJ2-1; 7 bases are shared with TRBD2. The germline CDR1 and CDR2 sequences are LNHDA and SQIVND (reference sequence). With V trimmed by 3 bases and J by 4 bases, 9 bases remained unmatched. There are 16 residues in the CDR3. CDR3 in amino acids: CASSMGGRAGYNEQFF. In DNA form, the CDR3 reads TGTGCCAGTAGTATGGGAGGGAGGGCCGGTTACAATGAGCAGTTCTTC.

This sequence joins TRBV5-4 and TRBJ1-3; no clear D gene. Deletions cut 2 bases from V and 4 bases from J, with 13 bases between. Germline V lookup: CDR1 SGHNT, CDR2 YYREEE (reference sequence). This CDR3 region has 15 residues. The CDR3 loop reads CASSFNAARGNTIYF. CDR3 DNA sequence: TGTGCCAGCAGCTTTAATGCGGCTCGGGGAAACACCATATATTTT.

This sequence joins TRBV20-1 and TRBJ2-7, with 7 bases lining up with TRBD1. Germline lookup yields CDR1 DFQATT and CDR2 SNEGSKA (reference sequence). Trimming cost V 3 bases and J 7 bases; bases outside gene matches: 15. The CDR3 loop spans 15 amino acids. Here the CDR3 reads CSASKGAGSYGEQYF. The CDR3 DNA reads as TGCAGTGCTAGTAAGGGGGCCGGTTCTTACGGGGAGCAGTACTTC.

V is TRBV4-2 and J is TRBJ2-2; 7 bases map to TRBD2. CDR1 is LGHNA, CDR2 YNFKEQ, per germline. V was clipped by 1 base and J by 3 bases; unmatched bases: 8. This CDR3 has 17 residues. CDR3 nucleotide sequence: TGTGCCAGCAGCCAAGGGATGGCGGGAGACTACACCGGGGAGCTGTTTTTT. Translation gives CASSQGMAGDYTGELFF.

This chain joins TRBV11-1 and TRBJ1-2; D is ambiguous. V was shortened by 5 bases and J by 3 bases, with 16 bases between the two germline ends. The CDR3 is 15 amino acids. Germline V gene sequence: CDR1 SGHAT, CDR2 FQDESV (reference sequence). CDR3 sequence (DNA): TGTGCCAGCAGCCCCAGACTTAGTCCGGACTATGGCTACACCTTC. This translates into CASSPRLSPDYGYTF.

The chain combines TRBV10-3 with TRBJ2-2; a possible D gene is TRBD1 (6 bases). Germline V gene data show CDR1 as ENHRY and CDR2 as SYGVKD. This CDR3 region has 14 residues. V lost 3 bases to trimming and J lost 6 bases, with 11 bases between them. DNA for the CDR3: TGTGCCATCAGTGACCTGAACAGGGCCGGGGAGCTGTTTTTT. Translating gives CAISDLNRAGELFF.

The V gene is TRBV5-1, the J gene TRBJ2-2; 11 bases align to TRBD2. The CDR3 consists of 16 residues. Germline-derived CDR1 and CDR2 are SGHRS and YFSETQ. Trimming cost V 4 bases and J 5 bases; bases outside gene matches: 7. CDR3 DNA sequence: TGCGCCAGCAGCCTTCCGGGACTAGCGGAGACCGGGGAGCTGTTTTTT. Protein product: CASSLPGLAETGELFF. The full variable domain, its missing parts supplied by reference TRBV5-1 and TRBJ2-2, is KAGVTQTPRYLIKTRGQQVTLSCSPISGHRSVSWYQQTPGQGLQFLFEYFSETQRNKGNFPGRFSGRQFSNSRSEMNVSTLELGDSALYLCASSLPGLAETGELFFGEGSRLTVL.

The chain has TRBV10-3 and TRBJ2-5; 10 bases are shared with TRBD1. This CDR3 is built from 13 residues. Germline assignment: CDR1 ENHRY and CDR2 SYGVKD. The V gene end was trimmed by 11 bases and the J gene end by 2 bases; junction bases not matched to a gene: 5. The CDR3 DNA is TGTGCCGGGGGACAGGGGCCGCAAGAGACCCAGTACTTC. Protein product: CAGGQGPQETQYF.

The V call is TRBV5-1, the J call TRBJ2-5; 14 positions agree with TRBD2. The CDR3 contains 16 residues. Germline CDR1 SGHRS, CDR2 YFSETQ. J lost 1 base, V lost 4 bases, and 3 bases had no gene match. The CDR3 protein is CASSRLAGGPQETQYF. CDR3 DNA: TGCGCCAGCAGCAGACTAGCGGGAGGGCCCCAAGAGACCCAGTACTTC.

This sequence joins TRBV2 and TRBJ2-1; tentatively, D is TRBD2 (5 bases). CDR1 SNHLY and CDR2 FYNNEI come from the germline V gene. The CDR3 has 14 amino acids. V was trimmed by 4 bases and J by 6 bases, leaving 13 bases between them. CDR3 region: CASSVDSVVNEQFF. In DNA, the CDR3 is TGTGCCAGCAGTGTAGATAGCGTGGTCAATGAGCAGTTCTTC. The variable domain in full, completed from reference TRBV2 and TRBJ2-1, reads EPEVTQTPSHQVTQMGQEVILRCVPISNHLYFYWYRQILGQKVEFLVSFYNNEISEKSEIFDDQFSVERPDGSNFTLKIRSTKLEDSAMYFCASSVDSVVNEQFFGPGTRLTVL.

CDR3 sequence reads: CASSLLLAGGSETQYF. In nucleotides, the CDR3 is TGCGCCAGCAGCTTGTTACTAGCGGGGGGGTCAGAGACCCAGTACTTC. The chain combines TRBV5-1 with TRBJ2-5; 13 bases line up with TRBD2. The CDR3 is 16 residues long. Per the germline V gene, CDR1 is SGHRS and CDR2 is YFSETQ. Trimming at V came to 1 base and at J to 4 bases, leaving 4 bases not matched to a gene.

The V gene is TRBV5-1, the J gene TRBJ1-4, with 11 bases lining up with TRBD1. From germline, CDR1 is SGHRS and CDR2 YFSETQ. The V segment lost 0 bases and the J segment 8 bases; nucleotides outside the gene matches: 12. This CDR3 is built from 18 residues. The CDR3 here is CASSLVSGQGVSQEKLFF. The CDR3 DNA reads as TGCGCCAGCAGCTTGGTTTCGGGACAGGGGGTATCGCAAGAAAAACTGTTTTTT.

The chain combines TRBV7-2 with TRBJ1-1; D might be TRBD1 (6 bases). CDR1 SGHTA and CDR2 FQGNSA come from the germline V gene. The CDR3 length is 15 residues. With 1 base removed from V and 1 base from J, the gap between germline ends came to 10 bases. The CDR3 nucleotides read TGTGCCAGCAGCTTAGGTGACAGGAGGAACACTGAAGCTTTCTTT. The encoded protein is CASSLGDRRNTEAFF.

The gene calls are TRBV9 and TRBJ1-1; perhaps TRBD1 as D (5 bases). The V gene lost 4 bases and the J gene lost 5 bases, with 18 bases spanning the gap. Germline assignment: CDR1 SGDLS and CDR2 YYNGEE. The CDR3 has 15 residues. The CDR3 reads CASSPALQERTEAFF. The DNA for the CDR3 is TGTGCCAGCAGCCCCGCCTTACAGGAGCGAACTGAAGCTTTCTTT.

The chain employs TRBV4-2 and TRBJ2-6, with D perhaps matching TRBD1 (6 bases). The CDR3 spans 19 residues. The V end lost 4 bases, the J end lost 0 bases, and 19 bases lay between the germline ends. CDR1 is LGHNA and CDR2 is YNFKEQ in the germline V gene. The CDR3 reads CASSRAGRDTNSGANVLTF. The CDR3 DNA reads as TGTGCCAGCAGCCGGGCGGGTCGGGACACAAACTCTGGGGCCAACGTCCTGACTTTC.

This clone appeared a few times. The V call is TRBV7-6, the J call TRBJ2-3; 10 bases are a match to TRBD2. Per the germline V gene, CDR1 is SGHVS and CDR2 is FNYEAQ. With 5 bases clipped from V and 4 bases from J, the junction kept 9 bases outside the gene matches. There are 16 residues in the CDR3. The CDR3 sequence is CASSLLLAGTADTQYF. Here the CDR3 DNA reads TGTGCCAGCAGCCTTCTACTAGCGGGGACGGCAGATACGCAGTATTTT. The whole variable domain, filled in from reference TRBV7-6 and TRBJ2-3, reads GAGVSQSPRYKVTKRGQDVALRCDPISGHVSLYWYRQALGQGPEFLTYFNYEAQQDKSGLPNDRFSAERPEGSISTLTIQRTEQRDSAMYRCASSLLLAGTADTQYFGPGTRLTVL.

The V call is TRBV5-1, the J call TRBJ1-4, with D perhaps TRBD1 (6 bases). Germline-derived CDR1 and CDR2 are SGHRS and YFSETQ. CDR3 length: 13 residues. The V end was cut by 4 bases, the J end by 7 bases, with 11 bases between. CDR3 bases: TGCGCCAGCAGCCCCACAGGGACTGAAAAACTGTTTTTT. This encodes CASSPTGTEKLFF.

The gene calls are TRBV18 and TRBJ1-1, with 7 bases fitting TRBD1. The ends lost 3 bases at V and 1 base at J; junction bases unmatched: 5. CDR1 and CDR2 (germline): KGHSH, LQKENI. This CDR3 has 15 residues. The CDR3 bases are TGTGCCAGCTCACCCTGGGACAGCTGGAACACTGAAGCTTTCTTT. Translated, it gives CASSPWDSWNTEAFF.

The CDR3 sequence: CSVRPGQGASDTQYF. The DNA for the CDR3 is TGCAGCGTTCGACCGGGACAGGGGGCTTCAGATACGCAGTATTTT. The J gene is TRBJ2-3, the V gene TRBV29-1; 12 bases fit TRBD1. V lost 5 bases and J lost 4; bases outside the gene matches: 7. There are 15 residues in the CDR3. Germline V gene data show CDR1 as SQVTM and CDR2 as ANQGSEA.